This T cell receptor (beta chain) was sequenced in a study of shared clonotypes between healthy human individuals. Study context: Those who served as donors were a couple of women and a few men between the ages of 18 and 49. A donor's plate count was three for CD4 naive and three for CD4 memory; CD8 naive had two and CD8 memory one.

Findings and caveats of the study: Represented genetic and exposure-history diversity was restricted by having few donors. Generation of non-shared clonotypes was less probable than generation of clonotypes shared by all four donors.

The assay was immunoSEQ multiplex PCR, and TCRdb's table has in-frame clones only and misses some. The sample has 950,000 to 1,100,000 clones; about 75% are singletons. Many counts were recorded for this clone. Its antigen is unidentified. CDR3 length: 15 amino acids. The V gene's germline CDR1 is SGHRS and CDR2 YFSETQ. V was clipped by 1 base and J by 4 bases, with 12 bases between them. Sequencing was done on a sample of memory CD4+ T cells sorted from blood. Subset reported: CD45RA-negative fraction. The receptor was isolated from a man between 18 and 29 years old in good health. The V gene is TRBV5-1, the J gene TRBJ2-1, with D perhaps TRBD2 (6 bases). The CDR3 bases are TGCGCCAGCAGCTTGCAGGACTACCTATACAATGAGCAGTTCTTC. Its protein is CASSLQDYLYNEQFF.